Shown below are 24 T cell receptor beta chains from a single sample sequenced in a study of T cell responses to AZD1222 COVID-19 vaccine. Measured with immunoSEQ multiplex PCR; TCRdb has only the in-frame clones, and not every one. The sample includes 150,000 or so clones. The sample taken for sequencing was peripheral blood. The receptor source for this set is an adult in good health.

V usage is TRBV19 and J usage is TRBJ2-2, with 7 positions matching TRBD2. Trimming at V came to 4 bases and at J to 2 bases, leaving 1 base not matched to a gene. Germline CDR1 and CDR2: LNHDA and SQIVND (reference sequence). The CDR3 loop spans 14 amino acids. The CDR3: CASSSGGNTGELFF. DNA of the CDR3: TGTGCCAGTAGTAGCGGGGGAAACACCGGGGAGCTGTTTTTT.

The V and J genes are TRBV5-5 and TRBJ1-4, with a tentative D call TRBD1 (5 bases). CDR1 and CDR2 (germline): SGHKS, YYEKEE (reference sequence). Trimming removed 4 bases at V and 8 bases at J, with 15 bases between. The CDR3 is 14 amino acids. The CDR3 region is CASSEGRGSEKLFF. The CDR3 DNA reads TGTGCCAGCAGCGAGGGGAGAGGGTCCGAAAAACTGTTTTTT.

The CDR3 is CASSLRDRPNYGYTF. In DNA, the CDR3 is TGTGCCAGCAGCCTGAGGGACAGGCCGAACTATGGCTACACCTTC. V is TRBV7-2 and J is TRBJ1-2; 8 nucleotides match TRBD1. The V and J ends lost 5 bases and 2 bases, in that order; junction bases with no gene match: 7. The germline CDR1 and CDR2 sequences are SGHTA and FQGNSA. CDR3 length: 15 amino acids.

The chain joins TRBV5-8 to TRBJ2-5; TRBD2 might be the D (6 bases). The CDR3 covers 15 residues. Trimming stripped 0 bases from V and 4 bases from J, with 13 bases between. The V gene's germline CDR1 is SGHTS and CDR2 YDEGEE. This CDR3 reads CASSLGRGRPETQYF. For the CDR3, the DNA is TGTGCCAGCAGCTTGGGGAGGGGCAGGCCAGAGACCCAGTACTTC.

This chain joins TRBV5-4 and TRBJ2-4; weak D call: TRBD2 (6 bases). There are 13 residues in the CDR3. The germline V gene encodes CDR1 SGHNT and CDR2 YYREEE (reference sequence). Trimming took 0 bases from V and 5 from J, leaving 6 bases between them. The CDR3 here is CASSLGGENIQYF. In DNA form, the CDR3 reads TGTGCCAGCAGCTTGGGCGGGGAAAACATTCAGTACTTC.

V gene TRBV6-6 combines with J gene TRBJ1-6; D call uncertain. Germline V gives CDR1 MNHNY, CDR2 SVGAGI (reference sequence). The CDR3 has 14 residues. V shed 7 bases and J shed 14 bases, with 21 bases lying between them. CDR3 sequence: CASTDRAQWVSLHF. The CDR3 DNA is TGTGCCAGCACCGACCGGGCCCAGTGGGTGTCCCTCCACTTT.

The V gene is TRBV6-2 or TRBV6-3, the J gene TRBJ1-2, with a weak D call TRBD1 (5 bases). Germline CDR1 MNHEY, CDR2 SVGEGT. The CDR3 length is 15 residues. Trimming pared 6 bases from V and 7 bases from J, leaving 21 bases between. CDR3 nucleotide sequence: TGTGCCAGCAGCCAATGGAGGGAGGGGACGCGTGGCTACACCTTC. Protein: CASSQWREGTRGYTF.

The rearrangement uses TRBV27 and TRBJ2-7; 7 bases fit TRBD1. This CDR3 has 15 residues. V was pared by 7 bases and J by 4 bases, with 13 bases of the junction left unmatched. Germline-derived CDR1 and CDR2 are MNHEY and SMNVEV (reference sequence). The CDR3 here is CASTARDSVGYEQYF. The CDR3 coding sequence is TGTGCCAGCACCGCGAGGGACAGCGTAGGTTACGAGCAGTACTTC.

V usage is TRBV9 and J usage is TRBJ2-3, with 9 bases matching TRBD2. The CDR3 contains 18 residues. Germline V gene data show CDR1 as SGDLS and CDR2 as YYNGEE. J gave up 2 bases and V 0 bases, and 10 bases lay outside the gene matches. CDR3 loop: CASSVEAAGGPITDTQYF. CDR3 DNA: TGTGCCAGCAGCGTAGAAGCGGCGGGGGGGCCAATCACAGATACGCAGTATTTT.

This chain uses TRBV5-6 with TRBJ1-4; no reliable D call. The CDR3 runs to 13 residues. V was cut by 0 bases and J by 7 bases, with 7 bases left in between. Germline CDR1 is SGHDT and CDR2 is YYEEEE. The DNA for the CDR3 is TGTGCCAGCAGCTTGGCGGGTGGTGAAAAACTGTTTTTT. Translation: CASSLAGGEKLFF.

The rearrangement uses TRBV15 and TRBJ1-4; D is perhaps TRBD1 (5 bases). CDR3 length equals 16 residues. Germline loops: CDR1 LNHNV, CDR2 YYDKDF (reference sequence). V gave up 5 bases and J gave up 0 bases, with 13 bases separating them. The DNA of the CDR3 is TGTGCCACCAGCCCCAGGGCCTCTGCAACTAATGAAAAACTGTTTTTT. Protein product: CATSPRASATNEKLFF. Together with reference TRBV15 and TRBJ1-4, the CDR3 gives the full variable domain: DAMVIQNPRYQVTQFGKPVTLSCSQTLNHNVMYWYQQKSSQAPKLLFHYYDKDFNNEADTPDNFQSRRPNTSFCFLDIRSPGLGDTAMYLCATSPRASATNEKLFFGSGTQLSVL.

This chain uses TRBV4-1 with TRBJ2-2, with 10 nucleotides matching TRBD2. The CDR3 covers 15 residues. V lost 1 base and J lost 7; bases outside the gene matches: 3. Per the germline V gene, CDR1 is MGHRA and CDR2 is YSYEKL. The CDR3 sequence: CASSQGTSGGGELFF. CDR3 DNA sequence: TGCGCCAGCAGCCAAGGGACTAGCGGCGGCGGGGAGCTGTTTTTT.

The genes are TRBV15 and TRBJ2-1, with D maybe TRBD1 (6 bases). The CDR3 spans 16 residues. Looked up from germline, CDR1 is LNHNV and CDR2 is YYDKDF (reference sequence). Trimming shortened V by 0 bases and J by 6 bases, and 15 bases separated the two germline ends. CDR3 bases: TGTGCCACCAGCAGAGAAAGGCAGGGGACACTCAATGAGCAGTTCTTC. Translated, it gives CATSRERQGTLNEQFF.

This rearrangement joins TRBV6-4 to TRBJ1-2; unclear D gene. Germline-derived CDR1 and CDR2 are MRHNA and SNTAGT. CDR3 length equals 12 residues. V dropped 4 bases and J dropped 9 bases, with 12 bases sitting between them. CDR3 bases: TGTGCCAGCAGTGCTTCGGGAGCGAGCTACACCTTC. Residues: CASSASGASYTF.

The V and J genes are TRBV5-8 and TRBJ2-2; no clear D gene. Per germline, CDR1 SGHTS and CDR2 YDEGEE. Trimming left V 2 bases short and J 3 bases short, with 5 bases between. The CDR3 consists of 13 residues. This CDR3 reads CASSFRDTGELFF. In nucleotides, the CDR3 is TGTGCCAGCAGCTTCCGGGACACCGGGGAGCTGTTTTTT.

The CDR3 is CASSLDTDLANYGYTF. DNA for the CDR3: TGTGCCAGCAGCTTGGATACAGACCTAGCTAACTATGGCTACACCTTC. V usage is TRBV5-4 and J usage is TRBJ1-2; D uncertain. Germline lookup yields CDR1 SGHNT and CDR2 YYREEE (reference sequence). CDR3 length: 16 amino acids. Trimming took 0 bases from V and 0 from J, leaving 12 bases between them.

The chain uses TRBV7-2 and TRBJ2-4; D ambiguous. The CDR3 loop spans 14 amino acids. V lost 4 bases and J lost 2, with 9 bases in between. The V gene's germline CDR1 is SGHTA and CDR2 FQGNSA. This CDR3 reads CASSWVRSKNIQYF. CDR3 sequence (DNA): TGTGCCAGCAGCTGGGTTAGATCCAAAAACATTCAGTACTTC.

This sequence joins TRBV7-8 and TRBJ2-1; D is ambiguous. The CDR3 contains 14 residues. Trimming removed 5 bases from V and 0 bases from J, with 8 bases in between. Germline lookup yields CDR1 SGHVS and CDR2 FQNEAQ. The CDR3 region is CASSPVNSYNEQFF. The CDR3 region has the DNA TGTGCCAGCAGCCCCGTAAACTCCTACAATGAGCAGTTCTTC. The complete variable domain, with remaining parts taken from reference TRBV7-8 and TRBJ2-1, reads GAGVSQSPRYKVAKRGQDVALRCDPISGHVSLFWYQQALGQGPEFLTYFQNEAQLDKSGLPSDRFFAERPEGSVSTLKIQRTQQEDSAVYLCASSPVNSYNEQFFGPGTRLTVL.

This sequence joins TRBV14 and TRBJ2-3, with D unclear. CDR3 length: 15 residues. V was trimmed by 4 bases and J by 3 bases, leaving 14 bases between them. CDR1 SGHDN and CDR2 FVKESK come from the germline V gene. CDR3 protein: CASSRWQTPTDTQYF. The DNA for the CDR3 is TGTGCCAGCAGCCGCTGGCAGACACCAACAGATACGCAGTATTTT.

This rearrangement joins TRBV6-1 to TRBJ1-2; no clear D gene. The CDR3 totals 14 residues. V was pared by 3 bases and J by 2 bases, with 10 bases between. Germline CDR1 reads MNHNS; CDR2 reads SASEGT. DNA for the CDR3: TGTGCCAGCAGTGACAGGCCCTCCAACTATGGCTACACCTTC. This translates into CASSDRPSNYGYTF.

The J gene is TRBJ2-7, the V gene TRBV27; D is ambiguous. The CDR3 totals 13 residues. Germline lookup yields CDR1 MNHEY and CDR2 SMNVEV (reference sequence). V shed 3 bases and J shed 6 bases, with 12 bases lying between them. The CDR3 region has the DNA TGTGCCAGCAGTTTCAGTAAGTCGGGCGAGCAGTACTTC. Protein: CASSFSKSGEQYF.

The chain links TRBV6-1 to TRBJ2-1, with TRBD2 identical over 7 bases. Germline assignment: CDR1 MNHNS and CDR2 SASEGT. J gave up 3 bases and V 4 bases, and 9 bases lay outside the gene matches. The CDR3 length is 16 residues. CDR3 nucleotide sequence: TGTGCCAGCAGTGTAGTGTGGGGGGGGGACTACAATGAGCAGTTCTTC. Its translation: CASSVVWGGDYNEQFF.

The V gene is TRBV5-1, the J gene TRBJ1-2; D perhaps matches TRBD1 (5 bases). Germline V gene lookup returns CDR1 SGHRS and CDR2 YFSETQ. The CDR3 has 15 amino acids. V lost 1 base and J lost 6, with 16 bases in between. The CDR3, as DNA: TGCGCCAGCAGCTTGAGGTCACGGATAGGGGATGGCTACACCTTC. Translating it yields CASSLRSRIGDGYTF.

CDR3 residues: CASSLEGQGETQYF. As DNA, the CDR3 is TGTGCCAGCAGCTTGGAAGGACAGGGAGAGACCCAGTACTTC. This chain links TRBV5-8 with TRBJ2-5; 8 bases fit TRBD1. This CDR3 region has 14 residues. J was trimmed by 4 bases and V by 0 bases; bases with no gene match: 2. Germline values: CDR1 SGHTS, CDR2 YDEGEE.